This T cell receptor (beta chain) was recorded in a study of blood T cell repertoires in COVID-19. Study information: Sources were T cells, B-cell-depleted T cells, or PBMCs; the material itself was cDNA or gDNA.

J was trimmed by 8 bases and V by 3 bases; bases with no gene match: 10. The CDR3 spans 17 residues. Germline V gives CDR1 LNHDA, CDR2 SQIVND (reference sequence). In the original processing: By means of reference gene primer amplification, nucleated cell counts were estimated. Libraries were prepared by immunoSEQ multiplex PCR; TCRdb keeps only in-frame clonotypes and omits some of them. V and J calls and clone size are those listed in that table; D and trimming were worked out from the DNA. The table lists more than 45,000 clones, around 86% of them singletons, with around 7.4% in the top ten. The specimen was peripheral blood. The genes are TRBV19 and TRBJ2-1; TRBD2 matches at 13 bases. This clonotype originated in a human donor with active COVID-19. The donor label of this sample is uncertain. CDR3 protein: CASSITPLAGGPDEQFF. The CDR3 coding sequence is TGTGCCAGTAGTATTACCCCACTAGCGGGAGGGCCAGATGAGCAGTTCTTC.